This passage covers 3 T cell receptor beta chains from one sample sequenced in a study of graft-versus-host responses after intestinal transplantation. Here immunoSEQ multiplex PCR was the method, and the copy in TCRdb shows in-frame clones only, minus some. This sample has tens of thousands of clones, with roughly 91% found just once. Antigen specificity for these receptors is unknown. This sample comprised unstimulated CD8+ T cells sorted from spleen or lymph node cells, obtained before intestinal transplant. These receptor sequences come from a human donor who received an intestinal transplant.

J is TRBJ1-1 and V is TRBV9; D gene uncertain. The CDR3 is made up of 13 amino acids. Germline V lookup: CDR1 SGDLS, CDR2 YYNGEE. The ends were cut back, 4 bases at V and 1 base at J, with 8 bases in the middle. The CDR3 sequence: CASSYKANTEAFF. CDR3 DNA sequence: TGTGCCAGCAGCTATAAAGCGAACACTGAAGCTTTCTTT.

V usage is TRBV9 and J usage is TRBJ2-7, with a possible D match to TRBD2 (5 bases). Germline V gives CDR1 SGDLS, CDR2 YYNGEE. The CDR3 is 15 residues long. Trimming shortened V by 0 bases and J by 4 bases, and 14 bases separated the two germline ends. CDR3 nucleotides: TGTGCCAGCAGCGTAGCTTCCGGGGTTGATTACGAGCAGTACTTC. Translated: CASSVASGVDYEQYF.

The CDR3 loop reads CASSDVLKETQYF. The CDR3 DNA reads TGTGCCAGCAGTGATGTGTTAAAAGAGACCCAGTACTTC. The chain uses TRBV2 and TRBJ2-5, with D unresolved. The CDR3 has 13 amino acids. Germline CDR1 and CDR2: SNHLY and FYNNEI. Trimming pared 3 bases from V and 3 bases from J, leaving 8 bases between.